This note documents a single T cell receptor beta chain sequence. The entry originates in a study of blood T cell repertoires in COVID-19. Across the whole study: The United States, Italy and Spain were the sources of the acute and convalescent COVID-19 samples. In each case, the material was cDNA or gDNA derived from T cells, B-cell-depleted T cells, or PBMCs.

This CDR3 comprises 14 residues. V dropped 2 bases and J dropped 8; count of bases not matched to a gene: 6. The germline CDR1 and CDR2 sequences are SGDLS and YYNGEE. Resolution of symptoms, clearance, or two negative PCRs was present in recovered Cohort 3 donors. The protocol was immunoSEQ multiplex PCR, while the TCRdb copy is restricted to in-frame clones and leaves out a portion. This sample yields 200,000 to 250,000 clones, of which around 89% are seen a single time; under 5% belongs to the top ten. The sequenced sample consisted of PBMCs or T cells enriched from blood (not recorded which). V usage is TRBV9 and J usage is TRBJ1-4, with 7 nucleotides matching TRBD1. The source is a woman in her thirties who had recovered from COVID-19. In DNA, the CDR3 is TGTGCCAGCAGCGTTACAGGGGCCGCGGAAAAACTGTTTTTT. This encodes CASSVTGAAEKLFF.